One and the same sample provided the 28 T cell receptor beta chains below, sequenced in a study of T cell changes during pregnancy in multiple sclerosis (dated by TCRdb to the late 2010s). Libraries were made using the immunoSEQ multiplex PCR assay. What TCRdb holds here is the immuneACCESS table cut down to in-frame rearrangements. Part of the clones is not present; checked against another copy, under half of the missing clones reflect an unresolved V gene, and the others are unexplained. The table for this sample lists 25,000 to 35,000 clones; 80% to 90% of them were counted only once. The ten biggest clones cover 6.5% to 7% of the sample. The sample in question was CD8+ T cells from peripheral blood mononuclear cells, obtained in the second trimester of pregnancy. The receptor source for this set is a female donor with multiple sclerosis, enrolled in a pregnancy study.

This clone has just one count. The chain is built from TRBV6-5 and TRBJ2-1, with D maybe TRBD1 (6 bases). Between the trimmed V and J ends, which lost 5 bases and 3 bases, there was a span of 11 bases. Germline V gives CDR1 MNHEY, CDR2 SVGAGI. The CDR3 totals 14 residues. This CDR3 reads CASSATGIYNEQFF. CDR3 DNA sequence: TGTGCCAGCAGTGCCACAGGGATCTACAATGAGCAGTTCTTC.

V and J are TRBV11-2 and TRBJ1-1; 10 bases are a match to TRBD1. The germline gives CDR1 SGHAT, CDR2 FQNNGV. The CDR3 is made up of 17 amino acids. V shed 1 base and J 0 bases; nucleotides not matched to a gene: 5. This CDR3 reads CASSLAGTGVLNTEAFF. The CDR3 DNA reads TGTGCCAGCAGCTTAGCTGGGACAGGGGTGCTGAACACTGAAGCTTTCTTT.

The table lists this clone with a few counts. This rearrangement joins TRBV5-4 to TRBJ1-2; D ambiguous. V gave up 0 bases and J gave up 0 bases, with 6 bases separating them. The CDR3 has 14 residues. Per the germline V gene, CDR1 is SGHNT and CDR2 is YYREEE (reference sequence). Here the CDR3 reads CASSLDQANYGYTF. The CDR3 nucleotides read TGTGCCAGCAGCTTGGATCAGGCTAACTATGGCTACACCTTC. Full variable domain (outside the CDR3, taken from reference TRBV5-4 and TRBJ1-2): ETGVTQSPTHLIKTRGQQVTLRCSSQSGHNTVSWYQQALGQGPQFIFQYYREEENGRGNFPPRFSGLQFPNYSSELNVNALELDDSALYLCASSLDQANYGYTFGSGTRLTVV.

In its sample, this clone was seen once. The chain employs TRBV6-5 and TRBJ1-5; perhaps TRBD1 as D (6 bases). The CDR3 contains 15 residues. Trimming took off 6 bases at V and 5 bases at J, with 17 bases between the two ends. Per the germline V gene, CDR1 is MNHEY and CDR2 is SVGAGI. CDR3 protein: CASRAGTYPDQPQHF. CDR3 DNA sequence: TGTGCCAGCAGAGCTGGGACATATCCCGATCAGCCCCAGCATTTT.

This chain uses TRBV6-5 with TRBJ2-4; the match to TRBD1 covers 11 bases. J gave up 6 bases and V 3 bases, and 1 base lay outside the gene matches. CDR1 is MNHEY, CDR2 SVGAGI, per germline. This CDR3 contains 14 residues. CDR3 protein: CASSYGTGGNIQYF. As DNA, the CDR3 is TGTGCCAGCAGTTATGGGACAGGGGGAAACATTCAGTACTTC.

The V and J genes are TRBV25-1 and TRBJ2-1; D is uncertain. The CDR3 has 14 residues. The germline V gene has CDR1 MGHDK and CDR2 SYGVNS. Trimming took off 10 bases at V and 8 bases at J, with 21 bases between the two ends. This chain's CDR3 is CATQKAESTDEQFF. Written as DNA, the CDR3 is TGTGCCACCCAGAAGGCGGAGTCGACGGATGAGCAGTTCTTC.

The gene calls are TRBV21-1 and TRBJ1-5; the table names TRBD1, a call not compared with the DNA. TRBV21-1 is described as a pseudogene. CDR3 length equals 15 residues. The CDR3 here is CASSKGTGANQPQHF. DNA of the CDR3: TGTGCCAGCAGCAAAGGGACAGGGGCCAATCAGCCCCAGCATTTT.

This clone was observed a single time. V and J are TRBV5-3 and TRBJ2-7; 10 bases fit TRBD2. TRBV5-3 is sorted into the ORF group, with uncertain function. This CDR3 region has 14 residues. V gave up 4 bases and J gave up 4 bases; unmatched junction bases: 5. DNA for the CDR3: TGTGCCAGAAGCCCTTTAGCGGGAGGATACGAGCAGTACTTC. Its translation is CARSPLAGGYEQYF.

This clone is labeled medium-sized. Other DNA sequences in this specimen translate into the identical CDR3. The chain carries TRBV9 and TRBJ2-2; TRBD1 aligns across 9 bases. CDR1 and CDR2 (germline): SGDLS, YYNGEE. Trimming cost V 2 bases and J 4 bases; bases outside gene matches: 3. The CDR3 contains 15 residues. The DNA of the CDR3 is TGTGCCAGCAGCGTTGAGACAGGGGGCACCGGGGAGCTGTTTTTT. Its protein product is CASSVETGGTGELFF.

The chain carries TRBV6-5 and TRBJ2-3, with TRBD2 matching 7 bases. The junction had 1 base not matched to a gene; V was cut back by 2 bases and J by 2 bases. Germline loops: CDR1 MNHEY, CDR2 SVGAGI. The CDR3 is 14 amino acids. In DNA form, the CDR3 reads TGTGCCAGCAGTTACGGGGGGGACACAGATACGCAGTATTTT. Its protein is CASSYGGDTDTQYF.

The chain joins TRBV7-9 to TRBJ1-1, with a weak D call TRBD1 (6 bases). The CDR3 has 13 amino acids. Per germline, CDR1 SEHNR and CDR2 FQNEAQ (reference sequence). The V and J ends lost 3 bases and 6 bases respectively, with 11 bases between them. This CDR3 reads CASSLGASSEAFF. The CDR3 DNA follows: TGTGCCAGCAGCTTGGGGGCATCTTCTGAAGCTTTCTTT.

The CDR3 bases are TGTGCCAGTAGTGGAACACTGACTACAGATACGCAGTATTTT. This codes for CASSGTLTTDTQYF. The chain uses TRBV19 and TRBJ2-3; D remains unclear. Germline values: CDR1 LNHDA, CDR2 SQIVND (reference sequence). V shed 5 bases and J shed 3 bases, with 12 bases lying between them. The CDR3 length is 14 residues.

The chain links TRBV28 to TRBJ1-2; a possible D gene is TRBD1 (5 bases). This CDR3 is 15 amino acids long. Germline V gives CDR1 MDHEN, CDR2 SYDVKM. V dropped 6 bases and J dropped 3 bases, with 17 bases sitting between them. The DNA for the CDR3 is TGTGCCAGCAGGCCGCTGACAGACAAAGACTATGGCTACACCTTC. It translates to CASRPLTDKDYGYTF.

J is TRBJ1-1 and V is TRBV6-5, with D perhaps matching TRBD1 (5 bases). The V end lost 7 bases, the J end lost 6 bases, and 21 bases lay between the germline ends. CDR1 is MNHEY and CDR2 is SVGAGI in the germline V gene. This CDR3 has 15 residues. The CDR3 coding sequence is TGTGCCAGCAAGATTACGGAAGGGGTTGCCCCTGAAGCTTTCTTT. Translation gives CASKITEGVAPEAFF.

The V and J genes are TRBV27 and TRBJ2-5; 8 bases align to TRBD2. The germline CDR1 and CDR2 sequences are MNHEY and SMNVEV (reference sequence). The length of the CDR3 is 12 residues. The junction had 6 bases not matched to a gene; V was cut back by 2 bases and J by 13 bases. In nucleotides, the CDR3 is TGTGCCAGCAGTTTAGCGGGGGGAACACGGTACTTC. Protein sequence: CASSLAGGTRYF.

This chain connects TRBV6-4 to TRBJ2-1, with a weak D call TRBD1 (5 bases). Germline values: CDR1 MRHNA, CDR2 SNTAGT. Trimming cost V 1 base and J 0 bases, with 13 bases left between them. The CDR3 contains 17 residues. The CDR3 sequence: CASSDLGRQSSYNEQFF. The CDR3 DNA reads TGTGCCAGCAGTGACTTAGGCAGACAGAGCTCCTACAATGAGCAGTTCTTC.

The chain couples TRBV7-9 to TRBJ1-2; D is possibly TRBD1 (5 bases). Germline values: CDR1 SEHNR, CDR2 FQNEAQ (reference sequence). With 7 bases removed from V and 6 bases from J, the gap between germline ends came to 15 bases. The CDR3 extends over 13 amino acids. The CDR3: CASTHQGLHGYTF. CDR3 coding DNA: TGTGCCAGCACCCACCAGGGTTTGCATGGCTACACCTTC.

This chain uses TRBV19 with TRBJ2-2; D possibly corresponds to TRBD2 (5 bases). Trimming cost V 1 base and J 4 bases, with 10 bases left between them. Germline CDR1 is LNHDA and CDR2 is SQIVND (reference sequence). This CDR3 spans 15 amino acids. The CDR3 sequence is CASSIVGGLTGELFF. CDR3 DNA sequence: TGTGCCAGTAGTATAGTAGGAGGACTCACCGGGGAGCTGTTTTTT.

The chain links TRBV15 to TRBJ2-5, with D perhaps matching TRBD2 (6 bases). Germline CDR1 is LNHNV and CDR2 is YYDKDF (reference sequence). The CDR3 runs 18 residues. The V end was cut by 3 bases, the J end by 5 bases, with 25 bases between. Here the CDR3 reads CATSSSSSSVGFMETQYF. CDR3 sequence (DNA): TGTGCCACCAGCAGTTCCTCTTCTAGCGTAGGGTTTATGGAGACCCAGTACTTC.

The chain recombines TRBV19 with TRBJ1-1; D not resolved. CDR3 length: 13 amino acids. V was trimmed by 8 bases and J by 0 bases, leaving 10 bases between them. The germline gives CDR1 LNHDA, CDR2 SQIVND (reference sequence). CDR3 sequence: CASVDLMNTEAFF. Here the CDR3 DNA reads TGTGCCAGTGTGGACTTGATGAACACTGAAGCTTTCTTT.

This sequence joins TRBV5-1 and TRBJ1-1; D perhaps matches TRBD1 (5 bases). Trimming removed 2 bases at V and 5 bases at J, with 10 bases between. From germline, CDR1 is SGHRS and CDR2 YFSETQ. The CDR3 extends over 13 amino acids. CDR3 nucleotide sequence: TGCGCCAGCAGCTTACAGGATGGAACTGAAGCTTTCTTT. Translating it yields CASSLQDGTEAFF.

The chain joins TRBV28 to TRBJ2-1, with 9 bases identical to TRBD2. The V and J ends lost 5 bases and 2 bases, in that order; junction bases with no gene match: 4. The CDR3 runs 15 residues. Germline V gene data show CDR1 as MDHEN and CDR2 as SYDVKM. The CDR3 region is CASSPSGATYNEQFF. For the CDR3, the DNA is TGTGCCAGCAGTCCTAGCGGGGCGACCTACAATGAGCAGTTCTTC.

In this sample, this clone turned up once. This chain uses TRBV11-2 with TRBJ1-3; D not resolved. The CDR3 runs 16 residues. V was pared by 5 bases and J by 8 bases, with 22 bases between. Germline loops: CDR1 SGHAT, CDR2 FQNNGV. DNA of the CDR3: TGTGCCAGCAGCCGCCCCGGGGAAGGTGTAGAAGACACCATATATTTT. Amino acid sequence: CASSRPGEGVEDTIYF.

The chain links TRBV19 to TRBJ1-2; tentatively, D is TRBD1 (5 bases). V was cut by 5 bases and J by 2 bases, with 9 bases left in between. Germline V lookup: CDR1 LNHDA, CDR2 SQIVND (reference sequence). The CDR3 contains 13 residues. In DNA, the CDR3 is TGTGCCAGTAGTCAGGCAGGGAACTATGGCTACACCTTC. Translated, it gives CASSQAGNYGYTF. Full variable domain (missing parts from reference TRBV19 and TRBJ1-2): DGGITQSPKYLFRKEGQNVTLSCEQNLNHDAMYWYRQDPGQGLRLIYYSQIVNDFQKGDIAEGYSVSREKKESFPLTVTSAQKNPTAFYLCASSQAGNYGYTFGSGTRLTVV.

J is TRBJ1-5 and V is TRBV7-9; TRBD1 aligns across 7 bases. Trimming took 5 bases from V and 3 from J; bases not matched to a gene: 7. Germline V gives CDR1 SEHNR, CDR2 FQNEAQ (reference sequence). CDR3 size: 15 residues. CDR3 nucleotides: TGTGCCAGCAGCACCGGGACAGCAGACAATCAGCCCCAGCATTTT. This gives the protein CASSTGTADNQPQHF.

V usage is TRBV4-2 and J usage is TRBJ2-2; 7 bases are a match to TRBD2. The germline V gene encodes CDR1 LGHNA and CDR2 YNFKEQ. There are 16 residues in the CDR3. The V segment lost 0 bases and the J segment 1 base; nucleotides outside the gene matches: 2. The CDR3 protein is CASSQDPGGNTGELFF. CDR3 nucleotide sequence: TGTGCCAGCAGCCAAGATCCGGGGGGGAACACCGGGGAGCTGTTTTTT.

This chain joins TRBV6-5 and TRBJ2-7; 8 bases match TRBD1. Germline V CDR1 and CDR2: MNHEY, SVGAGI. The V segment lost 7 bases and the J segment 5 bases; nucleotides outside the gene matches: 7. The CDR3 spans 13 residues. CDR3 nucleotide sequence: TGTGCCAGCACCGACCCGACAGGGGACGAGCAGTACTTC. Its translation is CASTDPTGDEQYF.

The chain recombines TRBV4-1 with TRBJ1-6; no clear D gene. The germline V and J ends were trimmed by 0 bases and 7 bases, with 4 bases remaining between them. CDR1 and CDR2 from the germline V gene are MGHRA and YSYEKL. The CDR3 has 13 amino acids. The CDR3 reads CASSQDRNSPLHF. CDR3 nucleotide sequence: TGCGCCAGCAGCCAAGACCGGAATTCACCCCTCCACTTT.